Detailed here is one TCR beta chain. The sample comes from a study of blood T cell repertoires in COVID-19. Overall study: Recovered participants had two consecutive negative NP/OP PCR tests, healthcare professional clearance, or symptom resolution. Acute-phase and convalescent COVID-19 samples originated in the United States, Italy and Spain.

The ends were cut back, 2 bases at V and 8 bases at J, with 15 bases in the middle. Germline V gene data show CDR1 as KGHSH and CDR2 as LQKENI. The CDR3 has 14 amino acids. Method: immunoSEQ multiplex PCR; TCRdb's copy keeps in-frame clones and lacks some. Among hundreds of thousands of clones, about 86% were seen once, and the ten largest hold over 3%. Participants spanned ages about 18 to 95 years and resided in roughly 22 US areas. The sample taken for sequencing was PBMCs or T cells enriched from blood (not recorded which). The chain has TRBV18 and TRBJ1-2; a possible D gene is TRBD1 (5 bases). This TCR was recovered from a woman aged 50 to 65 in a cohort exposed to, infected with or recovered from COVID-19 (not recorded which). CDR3 nucleotide sequence: TGTGCCAGCTCACCATCCGGGGGAGTGGTGGGCTACACCTTC. As protein: CASSPSGGVVGYTF.